One T cell receptor (beta chain) is described in this entry. No antigen is known for it. These data belong to a study of beta chain features in type 1 diabetes. Study findings and constraints: Type 1 diabetes patients had TCRB CDR3s that were shorter (moderately but significantly so) in all four CD4+ subsets.

CDR3 length: 15 amino acids. Unmatched junction bases numbered 12, after V lost 5 bases and J lost 8 bases. Germline V CDR1 and CDR2: LNHDA, SQIVND (reference sequence). CD4+ naive, central memory, regulatory and stem cell-like memory cells were sorted via CD45RO/CCR7/CD25/CD127/CD95/CD27. Sorting gave populations that all exceeded 95% purity. Investigators reverse transcribed all isolated RNA, so they sequenced expressed TCRB transcripts. Method: immunoSEQ multiplex PCR; TCRdb's copy keeps in-frame clones and lacks some. The sample includes about half a million clones, approximately 28% of them seen just once.

This TCR came from a man aged 18 to 35 in good health. The chain carries TRBV19 and TRBJ2-1; TRBD2 matches at 7 bases. The material sequenced was naive CD4+ T cells from blood. The CDR3: CASSRVAGESHEQFF. The DNA for the CDR3 is TGTGCCAGTAGTCGCGTGGCGGGAGAGTCCCATGAGCAGTTCTTC.